The 8 T cell receptor beta chains below were found in one sample sequenced in a study of radiotherapy plus CTLA-4 blockade in lung cancer. The protocol was immunoSEQ multiplex PCR, while the TCRdb copy is restricted to in-frame clones and leaves out a portion. The sample lists around 110,000 clones, about 80% occurring once. The sequenced sample was peripheral blood, obtained from a patient treated with radiotherapy plus ipilimumab. These receptors originate from a human donor with non-small cell lung cancer that progressed on radiotherapy plus ipilimumab. Some clones in this sample may be carry-over from other donors' samples.

The rearrangement links TRBV7-2 to TRBJ1-2; TRBD1 matches 7 bases. CDR1 SGHTA and CDR2 FQGNSA come from the germline V gene. The CDR3 is 14 amino acids. V was clipped by 5 bases and J by 5 bases; unmatched bases: 8. The CDR3 protein is CASSVRDSSYGYTF. The CDR3 DNA reads as TGTGCCAGCAGCGTCCGGGACAGTTCATATGGCTACACCTTC.

The table lists this clone with a count of one. The V gene is TRBV18, the J gene TRBJ1-3; 7 bases agree with TRBD1. Germline lookup yields CDR1 KGHSH and CDR2 LQKENI. After removal of 3 bases from V and 2 bases from J, the junction contained 4 bases not matched to a gene. The CDR3 totals 15 residues. CDR3 amino acids: CASSPATGAGNTIYF. CDR3 bases: TGTGCCAGCTCACCGGCCACAGGGGCTGGAAACACCATATATTTT.

This clone was counted once. This sequence joins TRBV10-3 and TRBJ1-5; tentative D call: TRBD1 (5 bases). There are 12 residues in the CDR3. The ends were cut back, 3 bases at V and 6 bases at J, with 6 bases in the middle. Germline CDR1 ENHRY, CDR2 SYGVKD. This chain's CDR3 is CAISDGTQPQHF. CDR3 nucleotides: TGTGCCATCAGTGATGGGACTCAGCCCCAGCATTTT.

The chain has TRBV7-9 and TRBJ2-1; D is unclear. V was pared by 5 bases and J by 0 bases, with 8 bases between. In germline, CDR1 is SEHNR, CDR2 FQNEAQ (reference sequence). The CDR3 sequence is 14 residues long. The DNA of the CDR3 is TGTGCCAGCAGCCCAGTGAGCTCCTACAATGAGCAGTTCTTC. Its translation: CASSPVSSYNEQFF.

This clone was counted once. The chain couples TRBV4-3 to TRBJ2-1, with D possibly matching TRBD1 (5 bases). The CDR3 has 14 residues. Between the trimmed V and J ends, which lost 3 bases and 10 bases, there was a span of 16 bases. Germline CDR1 and CDR2: LGHNA and YSLEER. As DNA, the CDR3 is TGCGCCAGCAGCCACGCCAGGGTGGGCTACGAGCAGTTCTTC. Encoded protein: CASSHARVGYEQFF.

The rearrangement uses TRBV7-3 and TRBJ2-5; 7 positions agree with TRBD2. Germline V lookup: CDR1 SGHTA, CDR2 FQGTGA. The ends lost 2 bases at V and 5 bases at J; junction bases unmatched: 2. The CDR3 extends over 13 amino acids. CDR3 coding DNA: TGTGCCAGCAGCTTATCCGGGGGGGAGACCCAGTACTTC. It yields the protein CASSLSGGETQYF. The full variable domain, with the rest looked up from reference TRBV7-3 and TRBJ2-5, is GAGVSQTPSNKVTEKGKYVELRCDPISGHTALYWYRQSLGQGPEFLIYFQGTGAADDSGLPNDRFFAVRPEGSVSTLKIQRTERGDSAVYLCASSLSGGETQYFGPGTRLLVL.

This chain uses TRBV28 with TRBJ1-2; a possible D gene is TRBD1 (5 bases). The CDR3 contains 15 residues. Per germline, CDR1 MDHEN and CDR2 SYDVKM. Trimming took 3 bases from V and 4 from J, leaving 15 bases between them. DNA for the CDR3: TGTGCCAGCAGTTTGAGTCGGACATCCCCCTATGGCTACACCTTC. Protein: CASSLSRTSPYGYTF.

This clone was observed once. V usage is TRBV28 and J usage is TRBJ2-3, with a weak D call TRBD2 (7 bases). The CDR3 runs to 16 residues. The V end was cut by 5 bases, the J end by 0 bases, with 15 bases between. In germline, CDR1 is MDHEN, CDR2 SYDVKM. CDR3: CASSPRRGASTDTQYF. In nucleotides, the CDR3 is TGTGCCAGCAGTCCCCGACGGGGGGCTAGCACAGATACGCAGTATTTT.